These 7 T cell receptor beta chains were all obtained from the same sample, sequenced in a study of immune evolution from preneoplasia to lung adenocarcinoma. This table comes from immunoSEQ multiplex PCR, and its TCRdb copy is limited to in-frame clones, with some not included. The table includes 5,800 or so clones, 60% to 75% detected once. The sample comprised FFPE adjacent normal lung tissue. Source of these receptors: a donor aged 70 or over with lung adenocarcinoma.

The rearrangement uses TRBV11-2 and TRBJ2-5; the D is unclear. The CDR3 extends over 11 amino acids. Germline CDR1 SGHAT, CDR2 FQNNGV. Trimming pared 3 bases from V and 5 bases from J, leaving 4 bases between. The CDR3 protein is CASSFGETQYF. The CDR3 region has the DNA TGTGCCAGCAGCTTTGGGGAGACCCAGTACTTC.

This clone was seen more than once but under ten times. V usage is TRBV2 and J usage is TRBJ1-1, with TRBD1 as a possible D gene (6 bases). The V gene's germline CDR1 is SNHLY and CDR2 FYNNEI. V gave up 7 bases and J gave up 5 bases, with 14 bases separating them. The CDR3 covers 13 residues. The DNA for the CDR3 is TGTGCCAGCAACGGGGGCATGAGGACTGAAGCTTTCTTT. Translating it yields CASNGGMRTEAFF.

The rearrangement joins TRBV11-3 to TRBJ1-1; no reliable D call. Germline V CDR1 and CDR2: SGHNT, YENEEA. The V end lost 5 bases, the J end lost 8 bases, and 12 bases lay between the germline ends. The CDR3 is made up of 12 amino acids. CDR3 protein: CASSPEVGEAFF. CDR3 nucleotide sequence: TGTGCCAGCAGCCCGGAGGTTGGAGAAGCTTTCTTT.

V usage is TRBV5-4 and J usage is TRBJ2-5; D is possibly TRBD2 (6 bases). Trimming removed 4 bases from V and 4 bases from J, with 20 bases in between. The CDR3 length is 16 residues. CDR1 and CDR2 (germline): SGHNT, YYREEE (reference sequence). The CDR3 loop is CASSHLRVSGSETQYF. The DNA for the CDR3 is TGTGCCAGCAGCCACCTTCGGGTTAGCGGATCAGAGACCCAGTACTTC.

The chain employs TRBV2 and TRBJ2-5; D is uncertain. The germline V gene encodes CDR1 SNHLY and CDR2 FYNNEI. V gave up 3 bases and J gave up 2 bases, with 7 bases separating them. This CDR3 spans 13 amino acids. CDR3 protein: CASSDGPQETQYF. The CDR3 DNA reads TGTGCCAGCAGTGACGGACCACAAGAGACCCAGTACTTC.

The CDR3 here is CASSSLAGDYEQYF. Written as DNA, the CDR3 is TGTGCCAGCAGCTCACTAGCGGGCGACTACGAGCAGTACTTC. This sequence joins TRBV7-8 and TRBJ2-7; TRBD2 agrees at 9 bases. Germline assignment: CDR1 SGHVS and CDR2 FQNEAQ. The J segment lost 3 bases and the V segment lost 4 bases, leaving 4 bases of the junction unmatched. The CDR3 length is 14 residues. Full variable domain (remainder filled in from reference TRBV7-8 and TRBJ2-7): GAGVSQSPRYKVAKRGQDVALRCDPISGHVSLFWYQQALGQGPEFLTYFQNEAQLDKSGLPSDRFFAERPEGSVSTLKIQRTQQEDSAVYLCASSSLAGDYEQYFGPGTRLTVT.

This chain joins TRBV5-6 and TRBJ1-5; 7 bases line up with TRBD1. V trimming: 7 bases; J trimming: 7 bases; junction bases outside the gene matches: 14. The CDR3 is 15 residues long. Germline values: CDR1 SGHDT, CDR2 YYEEEE. CDR3 nucleotides: TGTGCCAGCGGGAAAGGGGGCATAGGAGAACAGCCCCAGCATTTT. As protein: CASGKGGIGEQPQHF. The entire variable domain, with the rest obtained from reference TRBV5-6 and TRBJ1-5, is as follows: DAGVTQSPTHLIKTRGQQVTLRCSPKSGHDTVSWYQQALGQGPQFIFQYYEEEERQRGNFPDRFSGHQFPNYSSELNVNALLLGDSALYLCASGKGGIGEQPQHFGDGTRLSIL.